The sequence of this T cell receptor beta chain was determined in a study of beta chain bispecific antibodies for T cell cancers. Study summary: Healthy donor T cells cocultured with leukemia lines and bispecific antibodies. Surface TRBV12 (TRBV12-3) was on Jurkat, TRBV5-5 on HPB-ALL.

This clonotype was found many times. The antigen remains undetermined. Blood mononuclear cells were expanded for 3 days using either OKT3 anti-CD3 antibody or CD3/CD28 beads. Study observations and caveats: Normal T cells contributed less of the targeted TRBV signal than the leukemia cells did. An anti-TRBV5-5 antibody cross-reacts with the highly similar TRBV5-6.

Clonotypes were quantified using unique molecular identifier barcodes. TCRdb analysed the 5' RACE reads with MiXCR anew, one entry per CDR3 protein. Of roughly 15,000 distinct CDR3 sequences in the sample, about 2.2% were seen once. CDR1 SGHVS and CDR2 FQNEAQ come from the germline V gene. The junction had 12 bases not matched to a gene; V was cut back by 3 bases and J by 4 bases. CDR3 size: 16 residues. The chain is built from TRBV7-8 and TRBJ2-7; 7 bases align to TRBD1. The receptor was derived from a human donor in good health. Some clones in this sample may be carry-over from other donors' samples. What was sequenced was healthy donor T cells cultured with leukemia cells. CDR3 sequence (DNA): TGTGCCAGCAGCTTCGATACCGGGACAGAGAATTACGAGCAGTACTTC. Translating it yields CASSFDTGTENYEQYF.